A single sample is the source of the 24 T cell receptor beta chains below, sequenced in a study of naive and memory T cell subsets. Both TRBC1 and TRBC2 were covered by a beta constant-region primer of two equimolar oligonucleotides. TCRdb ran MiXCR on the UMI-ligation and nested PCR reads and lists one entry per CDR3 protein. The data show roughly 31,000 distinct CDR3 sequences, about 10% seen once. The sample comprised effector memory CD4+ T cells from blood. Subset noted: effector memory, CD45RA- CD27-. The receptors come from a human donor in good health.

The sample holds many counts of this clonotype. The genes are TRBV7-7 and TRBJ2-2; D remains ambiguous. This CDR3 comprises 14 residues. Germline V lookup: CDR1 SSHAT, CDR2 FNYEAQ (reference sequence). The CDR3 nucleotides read TGTGCTAGCTCCTCGGCGGCTGGCGTCGGGGAGCTGTTTTTT. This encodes CASSSAAGVGELFF.

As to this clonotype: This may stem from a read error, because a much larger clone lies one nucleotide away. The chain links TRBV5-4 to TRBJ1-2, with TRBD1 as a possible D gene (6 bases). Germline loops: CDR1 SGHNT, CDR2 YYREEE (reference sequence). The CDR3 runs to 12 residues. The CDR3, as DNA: TGTGCCAGAAGCTTAGGGGGCTATGGCTACACCTTC. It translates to CARSLGGYGYTF. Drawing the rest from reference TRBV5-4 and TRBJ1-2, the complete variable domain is ETGVTQSPTHLIKTRGQQVTLRCSSQSGHNTVSWYQQALGQGPQFIFQYYREEENGRGNFPPRFSGLQFPNYSSELNVNALELDDSALYLCARSLGGYGYTFGSGTRLTVV.

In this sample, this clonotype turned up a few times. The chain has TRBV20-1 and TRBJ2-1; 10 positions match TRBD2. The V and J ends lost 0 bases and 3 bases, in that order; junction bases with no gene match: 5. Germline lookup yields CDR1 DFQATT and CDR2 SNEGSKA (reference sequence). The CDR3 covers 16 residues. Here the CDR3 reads CSARDRSGRVYNEQFF. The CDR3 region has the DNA TGCAGTGCTAGAGACCGCAGCGGGAGGGTCTACAATGAGCAGTTCTTC.

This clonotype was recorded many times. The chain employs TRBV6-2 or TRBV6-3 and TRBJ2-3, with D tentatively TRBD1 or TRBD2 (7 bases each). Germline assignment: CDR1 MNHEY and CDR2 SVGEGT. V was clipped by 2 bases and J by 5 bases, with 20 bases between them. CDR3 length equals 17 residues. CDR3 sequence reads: CASSYPGGGRSEDTQYF. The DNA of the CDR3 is TGTGCCAGCAGTTACCCAGGGGGGGGACGGTCTGAAGATACGCAGTATTTT.

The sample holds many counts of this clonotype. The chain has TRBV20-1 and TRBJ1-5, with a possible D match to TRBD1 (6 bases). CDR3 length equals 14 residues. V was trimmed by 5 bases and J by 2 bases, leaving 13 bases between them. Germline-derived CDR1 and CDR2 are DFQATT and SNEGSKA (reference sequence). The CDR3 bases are TGCAGTGCTCTCAAGGGGGTTGGCAATCAGCCCCAGCATTTT. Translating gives CSALKGVGNQPQHF.

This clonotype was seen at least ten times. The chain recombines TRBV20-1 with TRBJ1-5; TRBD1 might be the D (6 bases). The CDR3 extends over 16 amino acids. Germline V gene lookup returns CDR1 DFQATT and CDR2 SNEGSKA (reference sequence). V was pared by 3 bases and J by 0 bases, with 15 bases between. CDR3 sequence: CSARLQGKGSNQPQHF. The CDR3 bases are TGCAGTGCTAGGCTTCAGGGGAAAGGTAGCAATCAGCCCCAGCATTTT.

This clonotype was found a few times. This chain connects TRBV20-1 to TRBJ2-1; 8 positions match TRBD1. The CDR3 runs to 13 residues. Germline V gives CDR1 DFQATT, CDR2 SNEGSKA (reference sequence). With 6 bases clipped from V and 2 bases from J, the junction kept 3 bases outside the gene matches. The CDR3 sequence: CSAPTGAYNEQFF. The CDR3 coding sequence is TGCAGTGCGCCGACAGGGGCCTACAATGAGCAGTTCTTC.

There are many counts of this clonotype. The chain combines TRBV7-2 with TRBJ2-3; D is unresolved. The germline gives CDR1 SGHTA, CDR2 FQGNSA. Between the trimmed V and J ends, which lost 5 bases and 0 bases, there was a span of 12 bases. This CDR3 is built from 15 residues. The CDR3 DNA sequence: TGTGCCAGCAGCCCCGGACGGCCTAGCACAGATACGCAGTATTTT. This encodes CASSPGRPSTDTQYF.

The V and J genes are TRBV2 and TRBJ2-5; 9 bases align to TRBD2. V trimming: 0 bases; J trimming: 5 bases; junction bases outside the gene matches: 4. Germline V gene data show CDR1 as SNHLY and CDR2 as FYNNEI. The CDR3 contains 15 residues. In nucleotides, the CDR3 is TGTGCCAGCAGTGAAGCGGTAGCGGGAGCTGAGACCCAGTACTTC. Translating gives CASSEAVAGAETQYF.

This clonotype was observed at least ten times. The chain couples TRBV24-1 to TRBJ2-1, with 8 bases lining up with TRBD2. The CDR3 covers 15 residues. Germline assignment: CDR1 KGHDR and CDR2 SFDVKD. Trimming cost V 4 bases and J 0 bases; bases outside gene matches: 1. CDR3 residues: CATSDGTSSYNEQFF. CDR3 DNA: TGTGCCACCAGTGACGGGACTAGCTCCTACAATGAGCAGTTCTTC.

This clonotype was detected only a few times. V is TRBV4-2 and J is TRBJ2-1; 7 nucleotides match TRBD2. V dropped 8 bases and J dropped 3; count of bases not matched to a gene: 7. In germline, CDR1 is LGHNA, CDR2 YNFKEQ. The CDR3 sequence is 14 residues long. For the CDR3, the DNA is TGTGCCAGCTCTGCGGGGGTGAACTACAATGAGCAGTTCTTC. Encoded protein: CASSAGVNYNEQFF.

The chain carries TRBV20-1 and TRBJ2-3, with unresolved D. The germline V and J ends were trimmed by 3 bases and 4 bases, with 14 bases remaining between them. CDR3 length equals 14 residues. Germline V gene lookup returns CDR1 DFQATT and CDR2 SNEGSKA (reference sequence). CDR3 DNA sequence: TGCAGTGCTAGTCCAGGAGAACGGGCAGATACGCAGTATTTT. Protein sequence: CSASPGERADTQYF.

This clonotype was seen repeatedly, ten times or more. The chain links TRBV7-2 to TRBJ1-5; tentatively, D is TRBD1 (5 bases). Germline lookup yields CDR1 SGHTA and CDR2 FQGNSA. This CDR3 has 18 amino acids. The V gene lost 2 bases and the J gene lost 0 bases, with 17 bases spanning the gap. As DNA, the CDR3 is TGTGCCAGCAGCTTAACCCCAGGCAGGGTCTTTAGCAATCAGCCCCAGCATTTT. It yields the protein CASSLTPGRVFSNQPQHF.

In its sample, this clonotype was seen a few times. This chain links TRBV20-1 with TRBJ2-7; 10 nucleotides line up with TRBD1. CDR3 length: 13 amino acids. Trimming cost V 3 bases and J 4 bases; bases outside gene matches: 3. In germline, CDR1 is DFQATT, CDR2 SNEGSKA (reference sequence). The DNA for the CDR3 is TGCAGTGCTAGTCGGGGACAGGGGTACGAGCAGTACTTC. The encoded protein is CSASRGQGYEQYF.

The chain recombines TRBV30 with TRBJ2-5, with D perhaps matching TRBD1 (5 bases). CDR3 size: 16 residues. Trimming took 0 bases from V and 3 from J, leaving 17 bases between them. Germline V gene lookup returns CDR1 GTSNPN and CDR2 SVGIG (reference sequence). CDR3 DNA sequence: TGTGCCTGGAGTGTATCTCTCCAGGGTCGGAAAGAGACCCAGTACTTC. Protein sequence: CAWSVSLQGRKETQYF. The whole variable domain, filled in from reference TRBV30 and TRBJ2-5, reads SQTIHQWPATLVQPVGSPLSLECTVEGTSNPNLYWYRQAAGRGLQLLFYSVGIGQISSEVPQNLSASRPQDRQFILSSKKLLLSDSGFYLCAWSVSLQGRKETQYFGPGTRLLVL.

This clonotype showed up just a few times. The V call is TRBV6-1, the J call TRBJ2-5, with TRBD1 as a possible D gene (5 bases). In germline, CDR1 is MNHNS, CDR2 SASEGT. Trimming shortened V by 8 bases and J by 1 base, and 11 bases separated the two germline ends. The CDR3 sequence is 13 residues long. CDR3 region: CASQRQSQETQYF. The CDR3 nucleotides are TGTGCCAGCCAAAGACAGAGCCAAGAGACCCAGTACTTC.

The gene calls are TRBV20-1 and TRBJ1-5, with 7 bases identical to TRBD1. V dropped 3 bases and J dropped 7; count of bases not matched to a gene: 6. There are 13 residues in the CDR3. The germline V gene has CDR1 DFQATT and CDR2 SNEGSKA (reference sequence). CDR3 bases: TGCAGTGCTAGTTCAGGGGGAAGGCAGCCCCAGCATTTT. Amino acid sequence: CSASSGGRQPQHF.

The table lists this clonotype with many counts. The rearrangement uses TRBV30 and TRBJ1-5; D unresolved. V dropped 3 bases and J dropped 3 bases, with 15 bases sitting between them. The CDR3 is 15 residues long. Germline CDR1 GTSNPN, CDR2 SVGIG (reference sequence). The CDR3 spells CAWRPRRPFNQPQHF. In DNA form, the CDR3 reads TGTGCCTGGAGGCCCCGTAGGCCCTTCAATCAGCCCCAGCATTTT.

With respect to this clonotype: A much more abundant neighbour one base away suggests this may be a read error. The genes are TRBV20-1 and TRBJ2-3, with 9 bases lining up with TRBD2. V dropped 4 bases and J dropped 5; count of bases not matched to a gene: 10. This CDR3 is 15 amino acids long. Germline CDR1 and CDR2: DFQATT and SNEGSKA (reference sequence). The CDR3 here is CSAISTSGNKDTQYF. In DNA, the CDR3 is TGCAGTGCTATCTCGACTAGCGGAAACAAAGATACGCAGTATTTT.

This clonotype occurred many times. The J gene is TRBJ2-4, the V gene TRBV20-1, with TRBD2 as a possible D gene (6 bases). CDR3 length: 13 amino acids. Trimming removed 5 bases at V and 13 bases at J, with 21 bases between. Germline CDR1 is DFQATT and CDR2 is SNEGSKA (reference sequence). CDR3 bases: TGCAGTGCTCCGAACGACGGAGGGATCGTGCAGTACTTC. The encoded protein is CSAPNDGGIVQYF.

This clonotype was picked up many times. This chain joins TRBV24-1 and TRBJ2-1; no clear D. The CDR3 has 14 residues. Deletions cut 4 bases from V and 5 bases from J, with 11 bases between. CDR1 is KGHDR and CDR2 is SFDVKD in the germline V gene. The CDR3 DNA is TGTGCCACCAGTGACATGACCCGGGACAATGAGCAGTTCTTC. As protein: CATSDMTRDNEQFF.

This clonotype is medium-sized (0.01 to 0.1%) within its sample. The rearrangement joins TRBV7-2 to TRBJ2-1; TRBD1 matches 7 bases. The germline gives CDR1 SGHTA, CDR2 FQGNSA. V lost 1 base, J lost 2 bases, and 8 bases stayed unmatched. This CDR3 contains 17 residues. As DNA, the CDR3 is TGTGCCAGCAGCTTAGGTATAGGGGGCCTAGCCTACAATGAGCAGTTCTTC. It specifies CASSLGIGGLAYNEQFF.

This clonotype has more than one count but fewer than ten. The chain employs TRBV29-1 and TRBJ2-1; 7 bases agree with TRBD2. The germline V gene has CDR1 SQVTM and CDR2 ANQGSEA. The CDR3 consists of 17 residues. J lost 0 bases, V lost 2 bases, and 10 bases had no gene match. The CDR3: CSVEKSIAGSSYNEQFF. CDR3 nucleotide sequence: TGCAGCGTTGAAAAATCAATAGCGGGTAGCTCCTACAATGAGCAGTTCTTC.

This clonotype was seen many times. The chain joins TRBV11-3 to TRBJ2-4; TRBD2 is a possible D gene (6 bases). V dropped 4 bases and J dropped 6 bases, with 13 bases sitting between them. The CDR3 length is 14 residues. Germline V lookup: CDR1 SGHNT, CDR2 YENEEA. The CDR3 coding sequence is TGTGCCAGCAGCTACCTGGGACTGTTAAACATTCAGTACTTC. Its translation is CASSYLGLLNIQYF. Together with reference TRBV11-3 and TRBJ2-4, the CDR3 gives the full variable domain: EAGVVQSPRYKIIEKKQPVAFWCNPISGHNTLYWYLQNLGQGPELLIRYENEEAVDDSQLPKDRFSAERLKGVDSTLKIQPAELGDSAVYLCASSYLGLLNIQYFGAGTRLSVL.